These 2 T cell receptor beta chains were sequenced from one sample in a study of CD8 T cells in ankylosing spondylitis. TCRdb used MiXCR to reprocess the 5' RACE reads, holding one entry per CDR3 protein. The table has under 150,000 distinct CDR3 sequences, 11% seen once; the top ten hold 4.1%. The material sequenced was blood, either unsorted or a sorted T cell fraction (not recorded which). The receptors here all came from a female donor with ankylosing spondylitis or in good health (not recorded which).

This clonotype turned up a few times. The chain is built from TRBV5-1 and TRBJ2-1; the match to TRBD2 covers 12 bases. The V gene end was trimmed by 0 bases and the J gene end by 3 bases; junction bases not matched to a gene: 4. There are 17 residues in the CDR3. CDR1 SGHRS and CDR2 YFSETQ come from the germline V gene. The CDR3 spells CASSLGTSGGLYNEQFF. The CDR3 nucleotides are TGCGCCAGCAGCTTGGGCACTAGCGGGGGGCTCTACAATGAGCAGTTCTTC.

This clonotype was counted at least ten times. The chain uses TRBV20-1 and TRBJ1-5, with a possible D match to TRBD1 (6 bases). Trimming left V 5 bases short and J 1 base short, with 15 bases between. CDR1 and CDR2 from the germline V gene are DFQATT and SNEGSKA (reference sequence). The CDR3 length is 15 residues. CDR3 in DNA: TGCAGTGCTTTACCAGGGGTGAGGAGCAATCAGCCCCAGCATTTT. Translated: CSALPGVRSNQPQHF.